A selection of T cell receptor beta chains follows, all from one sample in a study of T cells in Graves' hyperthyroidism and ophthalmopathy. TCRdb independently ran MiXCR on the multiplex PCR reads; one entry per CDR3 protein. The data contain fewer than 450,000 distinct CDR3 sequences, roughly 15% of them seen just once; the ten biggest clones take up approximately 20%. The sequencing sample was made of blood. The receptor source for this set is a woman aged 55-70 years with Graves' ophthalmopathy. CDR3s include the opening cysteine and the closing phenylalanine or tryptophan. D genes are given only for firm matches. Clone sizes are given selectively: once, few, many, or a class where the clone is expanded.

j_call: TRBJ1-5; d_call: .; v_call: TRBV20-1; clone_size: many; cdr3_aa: CSASSTLGQPQHF; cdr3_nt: TGCAGTGCTAGCTCTACCCTGGGGCAGCCCCAGCATTTT
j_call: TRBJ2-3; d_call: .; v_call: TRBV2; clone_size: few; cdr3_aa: CASSEGGPRYTGTQYF; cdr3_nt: TGTGCCAGCAGTGAAGGCGGCCCCAGGTACACAGGTACGCAGTATTTT
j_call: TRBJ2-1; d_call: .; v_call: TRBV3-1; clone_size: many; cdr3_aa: CASSQGRGGGLPNEQFF; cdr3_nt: TGTGCCAGCAGCCAAGGGAGGGGAGGGGGCCTCCCCAATGAGCAGTTCTTC
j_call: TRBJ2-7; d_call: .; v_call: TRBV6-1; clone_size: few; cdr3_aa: CASSVRTAGDDEQYF; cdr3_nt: TGTGCCAGCAGTGTCCGGACAGCCGGGGACGACGAGCAGTACTTC
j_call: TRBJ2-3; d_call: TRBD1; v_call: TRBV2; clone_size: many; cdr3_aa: CASSADRVRTDTQYF; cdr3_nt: TGTGCCAGCAGTGCTGACAGGGTGCGCACAGATACGCAGTATTTT
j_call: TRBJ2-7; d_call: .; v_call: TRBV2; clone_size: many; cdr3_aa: CASSDWGRGEQYF; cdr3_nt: TGTGCCAGCAGTGATTGGGGGCGCGGCGAGCAGTACTTC
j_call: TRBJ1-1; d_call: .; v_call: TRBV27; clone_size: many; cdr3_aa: CASSLMGSEMNTEAFF; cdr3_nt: TGTGCCAGCAGTTTAATGGGGTCAGAGATGAACACTGAAGCTTTCTTT
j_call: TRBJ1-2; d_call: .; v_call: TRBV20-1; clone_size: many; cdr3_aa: CSARDSKGRRGYTF; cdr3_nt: TGCAGTGCTAGAGATTCTAAAGGGAGAAGAGGCTACACCTTC
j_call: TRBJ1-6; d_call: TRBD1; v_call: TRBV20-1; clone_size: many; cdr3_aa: CSADFIQQGAYNSPLHF; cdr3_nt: TGCAGTGCTGATTTTATTCAACAGGGGGCCTATAATTCACCCCTCCACTTT
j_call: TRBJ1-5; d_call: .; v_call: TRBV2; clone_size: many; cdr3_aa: CASSGDNGQPQHF; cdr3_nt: TGTGCCAGCAGTGGGGACAATGGACAGCCCCAGCATTTT
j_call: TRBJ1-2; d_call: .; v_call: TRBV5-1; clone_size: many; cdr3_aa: CASSVDATYGYTF; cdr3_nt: TGCGCCAGCAGCGTCGACGCGACCTATGGCTACACCTTC
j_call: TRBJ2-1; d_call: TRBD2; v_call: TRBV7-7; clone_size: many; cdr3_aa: CASSLGGLAGLDNEQFF; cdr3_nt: TGTGCTAGCAGCTTAGGGGGACTAGCGGGACTCGACAATGAGCAGTTCTTC
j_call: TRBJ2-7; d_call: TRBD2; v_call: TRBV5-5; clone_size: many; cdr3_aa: CASSWTSGIHEQYF; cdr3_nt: TGTGCCAGCAGTTGGACTAGCGGGATCCACGAGCAGTACTTC
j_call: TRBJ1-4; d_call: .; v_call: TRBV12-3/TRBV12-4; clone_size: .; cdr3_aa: CASGASEKLFF; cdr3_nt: TGTGCCAGCGGGGCTTCCGAAAAACTGTTTTTT
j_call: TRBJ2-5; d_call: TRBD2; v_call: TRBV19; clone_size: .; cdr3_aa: CASSPWGLAERVGKTQYF; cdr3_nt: TGTGCCAGTAGCCCATGGGGACTAGCGGAGAGGGTTGGGAAGACCCAGTACTTC
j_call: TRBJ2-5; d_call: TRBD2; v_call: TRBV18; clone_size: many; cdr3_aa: CASSRMASGNIQETQYF; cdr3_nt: TGTGCCAGCTCACGGATGGCTAGCGGGAACATCCAAGAGACCCAGTACTTC
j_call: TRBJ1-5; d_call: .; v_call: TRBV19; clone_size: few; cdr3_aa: CASSGFYRGDQPQHF; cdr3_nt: TGTGCCAGTAGTGGTTTTTATAGGGGCGATCAGCCCCAGCATTTT
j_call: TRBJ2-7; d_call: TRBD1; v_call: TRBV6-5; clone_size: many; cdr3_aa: CASSYGQGVEQYF; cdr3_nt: TGTGCCAGCAGTTACGGACAGGGCGTCGAGCAGTACTTC
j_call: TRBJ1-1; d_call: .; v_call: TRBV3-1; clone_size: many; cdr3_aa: CASSQEGNTEAFF; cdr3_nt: TGTGCCAGCAGCCAAGAGGGGAACACTGAAGCTTTCTTT
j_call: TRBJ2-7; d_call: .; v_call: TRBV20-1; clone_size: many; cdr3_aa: CSARDSYEQYF; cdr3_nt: TGCAGTGCTAGGGACAGCTACGAGCAGTACTTC
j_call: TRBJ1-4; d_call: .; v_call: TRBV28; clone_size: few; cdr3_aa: CASSLNGPNEKLFF; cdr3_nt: TGTGCCAGCAGTTTAAATGGTCCTAATGAAAAACTGTTTTTT
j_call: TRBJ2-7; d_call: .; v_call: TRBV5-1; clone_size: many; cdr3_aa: CASTRDGTYEQYF; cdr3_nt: TGCGCCAGCACCCGGGACGGGACCTACGAGCAGTACTTC
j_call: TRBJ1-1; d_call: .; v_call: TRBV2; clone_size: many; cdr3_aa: CASSADIMNTEAFF; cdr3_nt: TGTGCCAGCAGTGCGGACATCATGAACACTGAAGCTTTCTTT
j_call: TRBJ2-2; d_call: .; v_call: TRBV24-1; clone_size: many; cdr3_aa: CATRTGQDTGELFF; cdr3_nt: TGTGCCACCAGAACAGGTCAAGACACCGGGGAGCTGTTTTTT
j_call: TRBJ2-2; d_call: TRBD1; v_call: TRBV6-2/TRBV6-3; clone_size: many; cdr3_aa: CASSYRDRGGTGELFF; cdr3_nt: TGTGCCAGCAGTTACAGGGACAGGGGAGGCACCGGGGAGCTGTTTTTT
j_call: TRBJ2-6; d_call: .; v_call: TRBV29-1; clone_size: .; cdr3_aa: CSVGGVGANVLTF; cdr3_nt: TGCAGCGTTGGAGGGGTAGGGGCCAACGTCCTGACTTTC
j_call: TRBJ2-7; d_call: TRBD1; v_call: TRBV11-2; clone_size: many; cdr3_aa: CASSLGWTGVAYEQYF; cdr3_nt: TGTGCCAGCAGCTTAGGTTGGACAGGGGTGGCCTACGAGCAGTACTTC
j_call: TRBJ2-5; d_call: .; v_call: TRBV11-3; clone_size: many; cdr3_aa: CASSSNQETQYF; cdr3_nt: TGTGCCAGCAGCTCCAACCAAGAGACCCAGTACTTC
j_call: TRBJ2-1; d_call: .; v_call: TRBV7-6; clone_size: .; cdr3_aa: CASSSPSYNEQFF; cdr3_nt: TGTGCCAGCAGCTCCCCCTCTTACAATGAGCAGTTCTTC
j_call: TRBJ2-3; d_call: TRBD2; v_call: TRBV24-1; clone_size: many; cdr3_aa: CATSDTSGRTDTQYF; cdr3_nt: TGTGCCACCAGTGACACTAGCGGGCGCACAGATACGCAGTATTTT
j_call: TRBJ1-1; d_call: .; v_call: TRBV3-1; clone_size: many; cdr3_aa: CASSQAPFEAFF; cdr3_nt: TGTGCCAGCAGCCAAGCCCCCTTTGAAGCTTTCTTT
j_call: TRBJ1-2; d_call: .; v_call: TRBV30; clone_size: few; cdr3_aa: CALAAGTPYGYTF; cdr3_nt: TGTGCGCTCGCAGCGGGTACGCCCTATGGCTACACCTTC
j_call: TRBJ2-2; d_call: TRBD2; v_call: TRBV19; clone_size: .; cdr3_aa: CASRLASGINTGELFF; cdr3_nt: TGTGCCAGTAGGCTAGCTAGCGGGATTAACACCGGGGAGCTGTTTTTT
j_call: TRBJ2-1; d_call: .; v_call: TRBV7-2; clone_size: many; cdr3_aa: CASSLADRAGQFF; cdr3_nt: TGTGCCAGCAGCTTAGCCGATCGAGCGGGGCAGTTCTTC
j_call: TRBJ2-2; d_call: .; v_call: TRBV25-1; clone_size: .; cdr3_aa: CASSEFTVRDGELFF; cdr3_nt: TGTGCCAGCAGTGAATTCACCGTACGGGACGGGGAGCTGTTTTTT
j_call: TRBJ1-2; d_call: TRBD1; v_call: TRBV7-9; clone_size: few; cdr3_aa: CASSFLQGAHGYTF; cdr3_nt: TGTGCCAGCAGCTTTCTACAGGGGGCTCATGGCTACACCTTC
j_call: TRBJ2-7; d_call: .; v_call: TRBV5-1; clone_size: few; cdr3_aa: CASTGEGAEQYF; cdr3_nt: TGCGCCAGCACAGGCGAGGGCGCCGAGCAGTACTTC
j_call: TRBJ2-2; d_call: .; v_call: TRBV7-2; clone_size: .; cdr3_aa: CASRGPKTSNTGELFF; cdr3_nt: TGTGCCAGCAGGGGTCCTAAGACATCGAACACCGGGGAGCTGTTTTTT
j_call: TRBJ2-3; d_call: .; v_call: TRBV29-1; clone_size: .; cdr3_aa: CSAQRQGPDTQYF; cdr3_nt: TGCAGCGCCCAGAGGCAGGGCCCAGATACGCAGTATTTT
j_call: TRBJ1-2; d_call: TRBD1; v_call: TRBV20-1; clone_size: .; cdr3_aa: CSASPPGQNYGYTF; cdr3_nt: TGCAGTGCTAGCCCCCCGGGACAGAACTATGGCTACACCTTC
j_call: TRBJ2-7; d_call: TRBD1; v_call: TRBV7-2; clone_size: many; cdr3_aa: CASSFDRGGPYEQYF; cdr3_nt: TGTGCCAGCAGCTTCGACAGGGGGGGTCCCTACGAGCAGTACTTC
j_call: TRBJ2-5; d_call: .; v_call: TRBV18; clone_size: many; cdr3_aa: CASSSTGDSSTQYF; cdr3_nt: TGTGCCAGCTCATCAACAGGGGACTCGTCGACCCAGTACTTC
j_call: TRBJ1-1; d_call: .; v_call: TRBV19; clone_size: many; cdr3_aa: CASSIVTNTEAFF; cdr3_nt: TGTGCCAGTAGTATTGTCACGAACACTGAAGCTTTCTTT
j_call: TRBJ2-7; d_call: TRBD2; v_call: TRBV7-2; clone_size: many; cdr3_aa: CASSPRFEAGGSEQYF; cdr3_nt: TGTGCCAGCAGCCCCCGCTTTGAAGCGGGAGGGAGCGAGCAGTACTTC
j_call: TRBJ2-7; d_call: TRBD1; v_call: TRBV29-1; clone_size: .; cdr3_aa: CSVLTGLRGGEQYF; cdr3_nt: TGCAGCGTGCTGACAGGGCTCCGCGGCGGCGAGCAGTACTTC
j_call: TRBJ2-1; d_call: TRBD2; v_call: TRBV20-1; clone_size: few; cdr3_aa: CSASNRGSSYNGQFF; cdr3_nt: TGCAGTGCTAGCAATCGCGGGAGCTCCTACAATGGGCAGTTCTTC
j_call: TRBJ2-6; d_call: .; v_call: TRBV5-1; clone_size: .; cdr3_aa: CASSPGQVGANVLTF; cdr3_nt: TGCGCCAGCAGCCCGGGGCAAGTTGGGGCCAACGTCCTGACTTTC
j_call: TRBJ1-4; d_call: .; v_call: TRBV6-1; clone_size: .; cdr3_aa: CASSFDPYEKLFF; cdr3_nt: TGTGCCAGCAGCTTCGACCCGTACGAAAAACTGTTTTTT
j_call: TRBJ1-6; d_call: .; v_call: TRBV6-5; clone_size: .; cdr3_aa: CASSYASINSPLHF; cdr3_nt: TGTGCCAGCAGTTACGCCAGCATAAATTCACCCCTCCACTTT
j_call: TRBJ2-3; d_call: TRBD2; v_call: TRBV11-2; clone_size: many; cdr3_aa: CASSWGLADGGTQYF; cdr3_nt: TGTGCCAGCAGCTGGGGACTAGCGGACGGGGGTACGCAGTATTTT
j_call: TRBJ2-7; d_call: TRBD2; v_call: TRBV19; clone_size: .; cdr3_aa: CASSMTSGPYEQYF; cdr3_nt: TGTGCCAGTAGTATGACTAGCGGGCCTTACGAGCAGTACTTC
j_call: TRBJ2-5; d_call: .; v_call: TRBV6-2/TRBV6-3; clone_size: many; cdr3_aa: CASSYPQGFKYF; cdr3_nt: TGTGCCAGCAGTTACCCACAGGGATTTAAGTACTTC
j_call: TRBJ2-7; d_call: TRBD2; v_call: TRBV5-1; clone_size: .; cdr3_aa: CASRYRTSGGYEQYF; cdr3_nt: TGCGCCAGCAGATATCGGACTAGCGGGGGCTACGAGCAGTACTTC
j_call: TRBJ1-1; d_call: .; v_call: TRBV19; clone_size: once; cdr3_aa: CASNMGQLNTEAFF; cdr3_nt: TGTGCCAGTAACATGGGGCAGTTGAACACTGAAGCTTTCTTT
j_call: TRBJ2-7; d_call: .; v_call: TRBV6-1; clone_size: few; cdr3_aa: CASRGAGGEQYF; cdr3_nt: TGTGCCAGCAGGGGGGCGGGTGGGGAGCAGTACTTC
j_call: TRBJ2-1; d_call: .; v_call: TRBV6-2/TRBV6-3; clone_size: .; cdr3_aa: CASTGGVNEQFF; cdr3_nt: TGTGCCAGCACCGGAGGGGTGAATGAGCAGTTCTTC
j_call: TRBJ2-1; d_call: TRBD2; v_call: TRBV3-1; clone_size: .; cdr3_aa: CASSLGIAGGPNNEQFF; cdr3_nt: TGTGCCAGCAGTTTGGGTATAGCGGGAGGGCCAAACAATGAGCAGTTCTTC
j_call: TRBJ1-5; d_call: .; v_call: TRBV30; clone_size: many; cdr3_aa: CAWGHREDQPQHF; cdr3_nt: TGTGCCTGGGGGCACAGGGAAGATCAGCCCCAGCATTTT